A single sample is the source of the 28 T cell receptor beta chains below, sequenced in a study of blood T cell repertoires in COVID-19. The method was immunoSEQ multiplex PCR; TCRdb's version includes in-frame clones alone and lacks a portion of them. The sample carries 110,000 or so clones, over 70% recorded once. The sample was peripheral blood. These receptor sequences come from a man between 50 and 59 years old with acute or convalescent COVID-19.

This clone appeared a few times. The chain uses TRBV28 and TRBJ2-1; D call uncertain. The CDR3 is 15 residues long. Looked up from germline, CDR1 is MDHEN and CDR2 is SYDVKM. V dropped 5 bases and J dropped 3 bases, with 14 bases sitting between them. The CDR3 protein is CASSNSVPYYNEQFF. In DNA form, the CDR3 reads TGTGCCAGCAGTAATTCGGTCCCATACTACAATGAGCAGTTCTTC.

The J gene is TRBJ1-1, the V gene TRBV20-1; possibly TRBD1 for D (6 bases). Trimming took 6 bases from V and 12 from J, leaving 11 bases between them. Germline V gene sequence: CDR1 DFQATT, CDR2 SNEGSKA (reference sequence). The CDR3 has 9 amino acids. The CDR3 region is CSAPQGTFF. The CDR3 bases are TGCAGTGCCCCTCAGGGGACTTTCTTT.

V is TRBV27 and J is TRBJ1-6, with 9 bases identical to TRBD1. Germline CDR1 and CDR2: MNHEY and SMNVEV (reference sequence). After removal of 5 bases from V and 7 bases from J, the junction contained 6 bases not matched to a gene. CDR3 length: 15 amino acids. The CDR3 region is CASSQGTGYNSPLHF. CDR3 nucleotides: TGTGCCAGCAGTCAGGGGACAGGGTACAATTCACCCCTCCACTTT.

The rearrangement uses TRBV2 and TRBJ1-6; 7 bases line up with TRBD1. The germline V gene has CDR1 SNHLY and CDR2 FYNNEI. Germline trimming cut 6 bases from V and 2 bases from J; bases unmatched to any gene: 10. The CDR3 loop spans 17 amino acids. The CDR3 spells CASRGDSQGTYNSPLHF. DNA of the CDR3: TGTGCCAGCAGAGGGGACAGCCAAGGGACCTATAATTCACCCCTCCACTTT. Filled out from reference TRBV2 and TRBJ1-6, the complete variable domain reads EPEVTQTPSHQVTQMGQEVILRCVPISNHLYFYWYRQILGQKVEFLVSFYNNEISEKSEIFDDQFSVERPDGSNFTLKIRSTKLEDSAMYFCASRGDSQGTYNSPLHFGNGTRLTVT.

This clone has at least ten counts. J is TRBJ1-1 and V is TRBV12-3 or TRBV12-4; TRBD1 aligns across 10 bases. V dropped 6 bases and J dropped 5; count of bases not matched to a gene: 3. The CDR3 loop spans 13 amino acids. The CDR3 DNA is TGTGCCAGCAGGGCGGGACAGGGGACTGAAGCTTTCTTT. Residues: CASRAGQGTEAFF.

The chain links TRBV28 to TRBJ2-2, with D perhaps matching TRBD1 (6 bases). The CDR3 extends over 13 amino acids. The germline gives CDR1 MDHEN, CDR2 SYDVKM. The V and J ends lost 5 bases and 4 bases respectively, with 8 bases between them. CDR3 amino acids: CASSNRVTGELFF. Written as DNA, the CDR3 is TGTGCCAGCAGTAACAGGGTCACCGGGGAGCTGTTTTTT.

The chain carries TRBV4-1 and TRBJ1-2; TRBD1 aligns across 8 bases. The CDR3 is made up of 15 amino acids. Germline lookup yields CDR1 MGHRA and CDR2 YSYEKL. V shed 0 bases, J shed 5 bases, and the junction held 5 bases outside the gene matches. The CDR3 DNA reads TGCGCCAGCAGCCAAGAAGGCAGGGGGCAATATGGCTACACCTTC. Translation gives CASSQEGRGQYGYTF.

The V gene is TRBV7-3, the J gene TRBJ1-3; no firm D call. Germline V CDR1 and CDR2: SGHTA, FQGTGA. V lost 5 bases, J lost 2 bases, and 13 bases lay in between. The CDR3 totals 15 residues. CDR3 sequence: CASSPDGGPGNTIYF. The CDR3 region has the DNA TGTGCCAGCAGCCCTGACGGCGGTCCTGGAAACACCATATATTTT. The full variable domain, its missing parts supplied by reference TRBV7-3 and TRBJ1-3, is GAGVSQTPSNKVTEKGKYVELRCDPISGHTALYWYRQSLGQGPEFLIYFQGTGAADDSGLPNDRFFAVRPEGSVSTLKIQRTERGDSAVYLCASSPDGGPGNTIYFGEGSWLTVV.

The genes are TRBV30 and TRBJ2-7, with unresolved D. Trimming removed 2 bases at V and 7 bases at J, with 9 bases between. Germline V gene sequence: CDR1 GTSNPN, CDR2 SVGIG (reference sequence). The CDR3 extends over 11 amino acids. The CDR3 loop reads CAWSSPGEQYV. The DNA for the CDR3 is TGTGCCTGGAGTTCACCCGGGGAGCAGTACGTC.

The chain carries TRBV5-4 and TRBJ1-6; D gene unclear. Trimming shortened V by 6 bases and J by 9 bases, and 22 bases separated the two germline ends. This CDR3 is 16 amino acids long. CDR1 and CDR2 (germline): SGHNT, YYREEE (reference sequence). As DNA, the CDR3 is TGTGCCAGCACCTTCGGGAACAGAAGGTCGGGTTCACCCCTCCACTTT. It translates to CASTFGNRRSGSPLHF.

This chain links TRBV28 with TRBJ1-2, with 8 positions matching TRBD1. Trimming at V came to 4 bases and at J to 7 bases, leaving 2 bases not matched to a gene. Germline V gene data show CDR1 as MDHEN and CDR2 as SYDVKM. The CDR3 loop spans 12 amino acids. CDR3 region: CASSSGGLGYTF. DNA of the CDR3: TGTGCCAGCAGTTCAGGGGGCCTTGGCTACACCTTC.

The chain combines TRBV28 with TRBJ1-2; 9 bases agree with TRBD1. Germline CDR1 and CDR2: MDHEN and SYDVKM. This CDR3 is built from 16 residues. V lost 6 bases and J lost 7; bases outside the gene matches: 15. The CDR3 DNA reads TGTGCCAGCAGATCCCTAGGGACAGGGTTAATGGGTGGCTACACCTTC. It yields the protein CASRSLGTGLMGGYTF.

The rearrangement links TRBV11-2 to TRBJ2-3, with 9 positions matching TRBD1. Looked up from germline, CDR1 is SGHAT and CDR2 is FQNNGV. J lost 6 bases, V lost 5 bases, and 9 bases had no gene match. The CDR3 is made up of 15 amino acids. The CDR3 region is CASSLPDRGKDTQYF. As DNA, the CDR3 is TGTGCCAGCAGCCTCCCCGACAGGGGGAAGGATACGCAGTATTTT.

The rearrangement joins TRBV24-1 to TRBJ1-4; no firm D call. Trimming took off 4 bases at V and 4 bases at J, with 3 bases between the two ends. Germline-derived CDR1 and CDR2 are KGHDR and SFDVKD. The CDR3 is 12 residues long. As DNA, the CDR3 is TGTGCCACCAGTGACATTAATGAAAAACTGTTTTTT. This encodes CATSDINEKLFF.

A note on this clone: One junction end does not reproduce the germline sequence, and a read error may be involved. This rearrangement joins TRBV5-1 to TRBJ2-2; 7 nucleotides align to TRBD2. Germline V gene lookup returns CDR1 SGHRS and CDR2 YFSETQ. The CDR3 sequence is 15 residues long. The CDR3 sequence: CASGLGTTKTGELFF. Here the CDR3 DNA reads TGCGCCAGCGGACTCGGGACTACGAAGACCGGGGAGCTGTTTTTT.

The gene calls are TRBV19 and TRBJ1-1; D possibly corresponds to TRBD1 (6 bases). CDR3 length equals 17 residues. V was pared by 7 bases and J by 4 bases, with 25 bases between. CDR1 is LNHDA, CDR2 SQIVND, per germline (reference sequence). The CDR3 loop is CASITIGGPGRGTEAFF. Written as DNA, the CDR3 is TGTGCCAGTATCACTATCGGGGGGCCGGGAAGGGGCACTGAAGCTTTCTTT.

This CDR3 is CASSLGGGYGYTF. CDR3 nucleotides: TGTGCCAGCAGCTTGGGAGGCGGCTATGGCTACACCTTC. V is TRBV5-5 and J is TRBJ1-2; no clear D gene. This CDR3 has 13 amino acids. V gave up 0 bases and J gave up 4 bases, with 7 bases separating them. The V gene's germline CDR1 is SGHKS and CDR2 YYEKEE (reference sequence). The whole variable domain, remainder taken from reference TRBV5-5 and TRBJ1-2, is DAGVTQSPTHLIKTRGQQVTLRCSPISGHKSVSWYQQVLGQGPQFIFQYYEKEERGRGNFPDRFSARQFPNYSSELNVNALLLGDSALYLCASSLGGGYGYTFGSGTRLTVV.

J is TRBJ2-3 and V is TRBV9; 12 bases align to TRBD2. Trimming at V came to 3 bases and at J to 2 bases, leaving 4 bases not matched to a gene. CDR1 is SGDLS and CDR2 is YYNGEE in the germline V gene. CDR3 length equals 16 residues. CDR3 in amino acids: CASSAGTSGLTDTQYF. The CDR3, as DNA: TGTGCCAGCAGCGCCGGGACTAGCGGGCTCACAGATACGCAGTATTTT.

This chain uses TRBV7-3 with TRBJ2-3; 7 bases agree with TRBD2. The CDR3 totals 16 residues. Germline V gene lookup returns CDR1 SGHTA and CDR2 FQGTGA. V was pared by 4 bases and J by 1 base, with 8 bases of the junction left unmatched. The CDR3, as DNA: TGTGCCAGCAGCTCGGATAGCGCGGGGGGCACAGATACGCAGTATTTT. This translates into CASSSDSAGGTDTQYF.

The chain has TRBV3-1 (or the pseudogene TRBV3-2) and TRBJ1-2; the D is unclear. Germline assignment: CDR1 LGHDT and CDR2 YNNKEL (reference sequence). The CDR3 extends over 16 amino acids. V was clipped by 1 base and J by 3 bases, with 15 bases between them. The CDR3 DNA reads TGTGCCAGCAGCCAAGTTATTGGAGGAACCTACTATGGCTACACCTTC. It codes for CASSQVIGGTYYGYTF.

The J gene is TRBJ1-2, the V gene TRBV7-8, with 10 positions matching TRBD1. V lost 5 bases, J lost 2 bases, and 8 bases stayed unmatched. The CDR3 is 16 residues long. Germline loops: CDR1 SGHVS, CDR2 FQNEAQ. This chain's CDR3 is CASSPLEDRGNYGYTF. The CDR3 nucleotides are TGTGCCAGCAGCCCCTTGGAGGACAGGGGGAACTATGGCTACACCTTC.

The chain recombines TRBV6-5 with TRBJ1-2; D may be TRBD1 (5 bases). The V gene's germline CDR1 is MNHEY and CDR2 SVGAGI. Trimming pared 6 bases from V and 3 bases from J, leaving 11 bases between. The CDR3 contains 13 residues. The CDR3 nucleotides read TGTGCCAGCAGAGATACAGGACACTATGGCTACACCTTC. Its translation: CASRDTGHYGYTF.

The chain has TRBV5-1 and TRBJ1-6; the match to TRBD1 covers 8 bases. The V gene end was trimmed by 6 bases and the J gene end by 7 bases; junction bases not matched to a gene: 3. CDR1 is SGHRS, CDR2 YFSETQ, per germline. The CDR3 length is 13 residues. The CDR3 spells CASMDRVNSPLHF. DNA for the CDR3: TGCGCCAGCATGGACAGGGTAAATTCACCCCTCCACTTT.

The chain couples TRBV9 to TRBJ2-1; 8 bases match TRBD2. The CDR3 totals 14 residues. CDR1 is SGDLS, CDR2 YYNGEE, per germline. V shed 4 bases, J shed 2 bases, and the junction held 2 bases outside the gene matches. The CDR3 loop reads CASSMRGAYNEQFF. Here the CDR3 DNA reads TGTGCCAGCAGCATGCGGGGGGCCTACAATGAGCAGTTCTTC.

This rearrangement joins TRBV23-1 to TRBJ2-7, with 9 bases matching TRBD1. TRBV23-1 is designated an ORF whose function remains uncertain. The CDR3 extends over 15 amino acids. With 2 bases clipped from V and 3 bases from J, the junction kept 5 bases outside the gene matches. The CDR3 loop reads CASSQPGQGLYEQYV. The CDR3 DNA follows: TGCGCCAGCAGTCAACCGGGACAGGGTCTCTACGAGCAGTACGTC.

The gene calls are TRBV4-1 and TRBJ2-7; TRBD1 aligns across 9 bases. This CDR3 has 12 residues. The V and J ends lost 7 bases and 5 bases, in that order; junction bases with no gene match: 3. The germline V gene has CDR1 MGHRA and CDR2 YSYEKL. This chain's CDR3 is CASKDRGDEQYF. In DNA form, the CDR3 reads TGCGCCAGCAAAGACAGGGGGGACGAGCAGTACTTC.

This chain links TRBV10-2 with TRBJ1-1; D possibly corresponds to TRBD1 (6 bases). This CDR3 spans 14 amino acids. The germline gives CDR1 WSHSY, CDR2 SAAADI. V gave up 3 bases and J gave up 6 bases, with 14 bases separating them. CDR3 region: CASSEYRAGAEAFF. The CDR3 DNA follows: TGCGCCAGCAGTGAATACAGGGCCGGTGCTGAAGCTTTCTTT.

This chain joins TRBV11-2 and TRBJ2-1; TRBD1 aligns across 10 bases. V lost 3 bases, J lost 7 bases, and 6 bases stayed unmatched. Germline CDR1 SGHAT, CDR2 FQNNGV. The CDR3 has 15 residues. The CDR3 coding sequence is TGTGCCAGCAGCTTCCTACCGGGACAGGGGAATGAGCAGTTCTTC. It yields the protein CASSFLPGQGNEQFF.